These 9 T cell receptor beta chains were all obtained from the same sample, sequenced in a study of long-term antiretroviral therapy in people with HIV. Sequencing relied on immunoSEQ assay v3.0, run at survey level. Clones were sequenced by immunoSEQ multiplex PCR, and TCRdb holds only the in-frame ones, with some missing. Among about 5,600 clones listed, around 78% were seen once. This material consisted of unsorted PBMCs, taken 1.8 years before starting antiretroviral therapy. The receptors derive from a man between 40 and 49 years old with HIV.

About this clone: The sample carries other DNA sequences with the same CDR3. CDR3 coding DNA: TGTGCCAGCAGCCAAGAGACCCCCTACGAGCAGTACTTC. Encoded protein: CASSQETPYEQYF. The chain employs TRBV14 and TRBJ2-7; D remains ambiguous. CDR3 length: 13 residues. Germline V CDR1 and CDR2: SGHDN, FVKESK. Trimming took 0 bases from V and 2 from J, leaving 5 bases between them.

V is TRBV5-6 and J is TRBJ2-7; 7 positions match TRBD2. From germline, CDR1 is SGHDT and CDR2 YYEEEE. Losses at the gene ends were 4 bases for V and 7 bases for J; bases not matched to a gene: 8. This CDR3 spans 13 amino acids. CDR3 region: CASSLRLGGEQYF. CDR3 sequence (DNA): TGTGCCAGCAGCCTCCGACTGGGAGGGGAGCAGTACTTC.

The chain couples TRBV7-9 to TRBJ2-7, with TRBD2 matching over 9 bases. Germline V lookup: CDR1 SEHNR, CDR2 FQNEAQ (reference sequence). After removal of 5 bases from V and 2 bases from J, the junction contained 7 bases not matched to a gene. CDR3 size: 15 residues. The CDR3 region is CASSIGGGRAYEQYF. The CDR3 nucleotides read TGTGCCAGCAGCATAGGGGGCGGGAGGGCCTACGAGCAGTACTTC.

In DNA form, the CDR3 reads TGCGCCAGCAGACCTACTAGCGGGAGTACCTACGAGCAGTACTTC. It encodes CASRPTSGSTYEQYF. The J gene is TRBJ2-7, the V gene TRBV4-1, with 11 bases matching TRBD2. The trim removed 6 bases at V and 2 bases at J, leaving 6 bases unmatched. CDR1 MGHRA and CDR2 YSYEKL come from the germline V gene. There are 15 residues in the CDR3.

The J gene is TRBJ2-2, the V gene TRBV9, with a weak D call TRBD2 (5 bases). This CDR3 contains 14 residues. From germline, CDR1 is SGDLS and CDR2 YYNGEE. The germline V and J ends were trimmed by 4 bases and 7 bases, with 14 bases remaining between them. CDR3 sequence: CASSPSARGGELFF. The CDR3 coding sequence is TGTGCCAGCAGCCCCAGCGCCCGGGGCGGGGAGCTGTTTTTT.

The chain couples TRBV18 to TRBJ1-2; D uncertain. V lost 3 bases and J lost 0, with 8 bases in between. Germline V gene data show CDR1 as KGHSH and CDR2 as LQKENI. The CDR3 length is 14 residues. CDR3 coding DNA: TGTGCCAGCTCACCGGCCAGCGCTAACTATGGCTACACCTTC. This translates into CASSPASANYGYTF. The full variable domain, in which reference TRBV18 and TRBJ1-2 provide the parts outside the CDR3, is NAGVMQNPRHLVRRRGQEARLRCSPMKGHSHVYWYRQLPEEGLKFMVYLQKENIIDESGMPKERFSAEFPKEGPSILRIQQVVRGDSAAYFCASSPASANYGYTFGSGTRLTVV.

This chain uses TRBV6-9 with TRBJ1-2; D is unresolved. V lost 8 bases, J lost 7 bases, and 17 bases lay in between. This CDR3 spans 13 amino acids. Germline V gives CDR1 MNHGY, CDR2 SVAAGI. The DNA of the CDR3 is TGTGCCAGCGGGCATAAGCAACGGAGTGGCTACACCTTC. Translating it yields CASGHKQRSGYTF.

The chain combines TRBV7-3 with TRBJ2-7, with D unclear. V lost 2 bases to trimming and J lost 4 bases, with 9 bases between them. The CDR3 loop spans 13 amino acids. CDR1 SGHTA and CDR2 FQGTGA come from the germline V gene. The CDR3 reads CASSLGQQYEQYF. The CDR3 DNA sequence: TGTGCCAGCAGCTTAGGGCAGCAATACGAGCAGTACTTC.

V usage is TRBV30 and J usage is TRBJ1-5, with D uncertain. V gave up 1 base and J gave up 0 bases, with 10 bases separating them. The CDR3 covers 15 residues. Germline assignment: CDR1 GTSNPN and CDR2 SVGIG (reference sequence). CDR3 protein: CAWSGGQASNQPQHF. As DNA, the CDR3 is TGTGCCTGGAGTGGAGGCCAGGCTAGCAATCAGCCCCAGCATTTT.